This TCR beta chain was retrieved from a study of T cells after yellow fever vaccination. Germline V gene lookup returns CDR1 ENHRY and CDR2 SYGVKD. V lost 6 bases to trimming and J lost 1 base, with 19 bases between them. CDR3 length equals 17 residues. TCRdb reprocessed the 5' RACE reads with MiXCR, giving one entry per CDR3 protein. The sample lists roughly 340,000 distinct CDR3 sequences, 8.7% occurring once. Material: PBMCs, obtained on the day of the first yellow fever vaccination. The receptor's source is a man younger than 30 who received the YFV17D yellow fever vaccine. The V and J genes are TRBV10-3 and TRBJ1-5; TRBD1 is a possible D gene (5 bases). The CDR3 DNA sequence: TGTGCCATCAGCTCCGCCGGGGGGGTGGGGAGCAATCAGCCCCAGCATTTT. Encoded protein: CAISSAGGVGSNQPQHF.